This TCR beta chain originates from a study of blood T cells in healthy people across ages. Regarding this clonotype: What it binds is not known.

The germline CDR1 and CDR2 sequences are MDHEN and SYDVKM. V lost 3 bases, J lost 0 bases, and 10 bases stayed unmatched. The length of the CDR3 is 18 residues. Study results and limitations: A strong correlation was seen between TCR beta diversity and naive T cell percentage.

Sample-barcoded 5' priming and a J-beta primer mix drove a second PCR of about 6 to 11 cycles. Sequencing yielded, for each sample, at least 3 million paired-end reads carrying CDR3. MiXCR, applied by TCRdb to the 5' RACE reads, yields one record per CDR3 protein. Here the sample spans just over 800,000 distinct CDR3 sequences, around 62% being singletons. The specimen was blood. The sequence was collected from a man aged 25 to 45 in good health. This sequence joins TRBV28 and TRBJ2-5; TRBD2 aligns across 10 bases. The CDR3 DNA sequence: TGTGCCAGCAGTTTCAGGGTAGCGGGGGGACACTACCAAGAGACCCAGTACTTC. It codes for CASSFRVAGGHYQETQYF.